This paragraph reports one T cell receptor (beta chain). The entry originates in a study of control samples from healthy donors and cancer patients. Sequencing used immunoSEQ multiplex PCR; TCRdb keeps in-frame clones, though not all of them. The table shows about 67,000 clones, with 80% to 90% occurring only once. Trimming shortened V by 8 bases and J by 3 bases, and 14 bases separated the two germline ends. This CDR3 has 13 residues. The germline CDR1 and CDR2 sequences are SNHLY and FYNNEI. The V gene is TRBV2, the J gene TRBJ2-7; D remains ambiguous. The specimen sequenced was PBMCs. The TCR sequence derives from a woman aged 45-65 years with head and neck cancer. CDR3 in amino acids: CASPPWAFYEQYF. The CDR3 DNA is TGTGCCAGCCCACCCTGGGCCTTCTACGAGCAGTACTTC.